This T cell receptor (beta chain) was recovered during a study of T cells in Graves' hyperthyroidism and ophthalmopathy (dated by TCRdb to 2018 to 2020). About the investigation overall: A discovery cohort of about a hundred patients, 43 with Graves' ophthalmopathy and approximately 60 with stable Graves' hyperthyroidism, was used to find distinguishing TCR V-J signatures. Whether ophthalmopathy could be predicted prospectively was tested in an independent validation cohort made up of under 20 hyperthyroidism patients plus 17 patients who later progressed to ophthalmopathy. The 90 to 100 discovery patients were randomly divided into training and test sets at a 7:3 ratio. Following sampling, methimazole starting at 30 mg daily was given to hyperthyroidism patients, and high-dose intravenous methylprednisolone was given to ophthalmopathy patients. Thyroid tissue and blood T-cell repertoires from several Graves' hyperthyroidism patients were also compared in the study. The paper reports TCR Vbeta CDR3 sequencing of some 140 peripheral blood samples: 40 to 45 ophthalmopathy, under 85 hyperthyroidism and around 17 progressor patients. Results the study describes overall, beyond this receptor: A 13 V-J signature model separated ophthalmopathy from stable hyperthyroidism, with around 91% sensitivity and around 84% specificity in cross-validation and 80%/75% in testing. In validation, the model predicted progression to ophthalmopathy a median of approximately 6.3 months before onset, with about 70% sensitivity and 72.22% specificity. Sample size was not statistically predetermined, and blinding of investigators to group allocation was not performed. Blood samples also contained most of the expanded thyroid clonotypes (frequency above 0.001), which suggests that blood repertoires may reflect thyroid immune responses.

TCR beta CDR3 regions were amplified from RNA transcripts. A first-round RT-PCR of the TCR CDR3 used the HTBI primer set with the Qiagen OneStep RT-PCR kit. The libraries were constructed in a second round of multiplex PCR and then size-selected and purified. The libraries were sequenced on an Illumina HiSeq2000 using paired-end 100 bp reads. On the authors' methods: SOAPnuke was used to process the raw data, throwing out any read that contained adapters or uncalled bases, had a mean Phred below 15, or lacked an exact constant-primer or identifier match. COPE v1.2.5 was used to merge high-quality paired reads, and clonotypes were defined as unique nucleotide sequences. Clonotypes were aligned to IMGT TRBV, TRBD and TRBJ reference segments using MiTCR v1.1. The analysis included only V-J combinations with a frequency above 0.0001, which together covered roughly 99% of the repertoires. The TCS score was defined as the ratio of F50 (clonal expansion) to E x V (chaos), calculated using BLOSUM62-based TCRdist between CDR3 peptides within each V-J. Welch's t-statistics and random forest reduced around 510 V-J features to 13, which were used in a naive Bayes classifier (R e1071). The similarity between thyroid and blood repertoires was quantified using the Morisita-Horn index. Clones were called with MiXCR by TCRdb after fastp trimmed the public reads at Q25, and only in-frame beta chains were retained. Duplicate CDR3 protein sequences are folded into a single record with the most common DNA and genes. It is TCRdb's table, rather than the study itself, that gives the V and J calls and clone size. Recorded for this sample are 550,000 to 600,000 distinct CDR3 sequences; 46% of them occurred a single time. The ten largest clones capture over 15% of the sample.

The CDR3 runs 15 residues from the cysteine to the phenylalanine. The sequence is cut down to CDR3 DNA, 45 bases in frame from base 1. Deletion took 0 bases off V and 6 bases off J, with a span of 9 bases between the germline ends. Looking up the germline V gene (reference sequence) yields CDR1 LNHNV and CDR2 YYDKDF. Exclusion was applied to patients with uncontrolled infections, other autoimmune diseases, pregnancy or lactation. Diagnoses were established on the basis of clinical symptoms, serum thyroxine and TRAb, thyroid ultrasound, and orbital computed tomography. Total RNA was extracted using Trizol reagent, and RNA quality was assessed on an Agilent 2100 Bioanalyzer. On this clonotype: Which antigen it targets is not known. Per-base qualities were not stored, and no clone one base away is much larger.

This chain joins TRBV15 to TRBJ1-6, with no confident D gene call. The origin of this receptor is an adult woman with Graves' disease, either hyperthyroidism or ophthalmopathy (not recorded which). Sample: peripheral blood or thyroid tissue (not recorded which). CDR3 loop: CATSRERTVNSPLHF. The DNA sequence follows: TGTGCCACCAGCAGAGAACGGACGGTTAATTCACCCCTCCACTTT.